The count of the clone carrying this T cell receptor beta chain is one. Generated by immunoSEQ multiplex PCR, the TCRdb table keeps only in-frame clones and is missing some. The sample includes under 350,000 clones, 87% of them seen just once. The data were obtained in a study of shared clonotypes between healthy human individuals. The CDR3 consists of 14 residues. Deletions cut 4 bases from V and 0 bases from J, with 7 bases between. CDR1 and CDR2 (germline): MNHNS, SASEGT. The chain links TRBV6-1 to TRBJ1-3; D not certain. The TCR sequence derives from a man aged 18 to 29 in good health. Sequenced material: memory CD8+ T cells sorted from blood. Subset specified: CD45RO+ cells pooled with CCR7-negative TemRA cells. The chain's CDR3 is CASSGSNSGNTIYF. CDR3 coding DNA: TGTGCCAGCAGTGGTAGCAACTCTGGAAACACCATATATTTT.